This T cell receptor (beta chain) is drawn from a study of identical twins. After removal of 3 bases from V and 3 bases from J, the junction contained 6 bases not matched to a gene. The germline gives CDR1 KGHDR, CDR2 SFDVKD. The CDR3 is 17 residues long. TCRdb processed the 5' RACE reads anew with MiXCR; each CDR3 protein has one entry. The sample holds roughly 260,000 distinct CDR3 sequences, approximately 7.3% seen once. Study results and limitations: Recombination models fit unrelated individuals' TCR alpha sharing but underestimated twins'. Insertion counts were lower in abundant cord blood beta clonotypes, a trend that memory repertoires did not show.

Concerning this clonotype itself: The target antigen is unknown.

These data also formed part of another study, on yellow fever vaccine responses in identical twins.

The sequence came from a young woman in good health. This chain uses TRBV24-1 with TRBJ2-3; 12 bases line up with TRBD2. Material: CD8+ T cells sorted from blood. This chain's CDR3 is CATSDRLAGDGTDTQYF. The CDR3 region has the DNA TGTGCCACCAGTGATAGACTAGCGGGAGACGGGACAGATACGCAGTATTTT.